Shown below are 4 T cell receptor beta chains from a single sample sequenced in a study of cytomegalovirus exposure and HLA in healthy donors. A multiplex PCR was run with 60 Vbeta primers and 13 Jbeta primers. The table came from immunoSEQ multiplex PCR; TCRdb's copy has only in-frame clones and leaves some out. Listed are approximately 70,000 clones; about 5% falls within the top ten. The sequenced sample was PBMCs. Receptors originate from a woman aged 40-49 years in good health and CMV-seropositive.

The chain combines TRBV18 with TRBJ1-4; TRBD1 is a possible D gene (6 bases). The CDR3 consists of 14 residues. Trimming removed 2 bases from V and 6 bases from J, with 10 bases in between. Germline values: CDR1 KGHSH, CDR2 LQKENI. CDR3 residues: CASSPVAGDEKLFF. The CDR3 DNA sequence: TGTGCCAGCTCACCAGTGGCAGGGGATGAAAAACTGTTTTTT.

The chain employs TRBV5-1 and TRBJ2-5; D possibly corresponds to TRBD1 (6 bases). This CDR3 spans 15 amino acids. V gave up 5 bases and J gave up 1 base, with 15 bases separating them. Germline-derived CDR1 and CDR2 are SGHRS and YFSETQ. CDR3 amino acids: CASSSLTGIQETQYF. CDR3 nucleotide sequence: TGCGCCAGCAGTTCTCTTACAGGGATCCAAGAGACCCAGTACTTC.

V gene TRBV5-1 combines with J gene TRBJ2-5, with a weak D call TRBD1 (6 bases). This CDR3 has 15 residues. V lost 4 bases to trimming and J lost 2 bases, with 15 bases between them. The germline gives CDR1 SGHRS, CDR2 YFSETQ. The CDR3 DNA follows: TGCGCCAGCAGCCTTGCTCAGGGGAAACAAGAGACCCAGTACTTC. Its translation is CASSLAQGKQETQYF.

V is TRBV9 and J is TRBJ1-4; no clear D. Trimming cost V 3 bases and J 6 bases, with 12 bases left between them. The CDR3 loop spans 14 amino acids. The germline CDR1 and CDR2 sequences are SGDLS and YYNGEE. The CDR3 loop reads CASSADWGDEKLFF. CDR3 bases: TGTGCCAGCAGCGCGGATTGGGGAGATGAAAAACTGTTTTTT.